The rows below give T cell receptor beta chains drawn from one sample of a study of cytomegalovirus exposure and HLA in healthy donors. Method: immunoSEQ multiplex PCR; TCRdb's copy keeps in-frame clones and lacks some. Here the sample spans 84,000 or so clones, 76% being singletons. Input material: PBMCs. These receptors were collected from a male donor in good health and CMV-seronegative. The CDR3 runs from the conserved cysteine through the conserved F or W. Fields, in order: V gene, clone size, J gene, CDR3 protein. Rows may omit the clone size; those that give it use once, few, many or a size class.

>TRBV18|.|TRBJ1-5
CASSPPEAQHF
>TRBV5-4|.|TRBJ2-7
CASSAPGTRGEQYF
>TRBV4-3|.|TRBJ2-3
CASSPAGTQPTDTQYF
>TRBV30|.|TRBJ2-1
CAWARDRGYHNEQFF
>TRBV4-1|.|TRBJ2-3
CASSQRGTSGKDTQYF
>TRBV7-3|.|TRBJ1-2
CASSPTPGQAYGYTF
>TRBV7-9|.|TRBJ1-2
CASSFETAYGYTF
>TRBV19|.|TRBJ1-5
CASSRDFGSNQPQHF
>TRBV28|.|TRBJ1-3
CASSPTGAGNTIYF
>TRBV4-3|.|TRBJ2-7
CASSQQAAGSYEQYF
>TRBV7-2|.|TRBJ2-5
CASSLAPGGAETQYF
>TRBV27|.|TRBJ2-5
CASTPAGFKETQYF
>TRBV30|.|TRBJ2-5
CAWSPRGETQYF
>TRBV30|.|TRBJ2-5
CAWRGESGGGKTQYF
>TRBV4-1|.|TRBJ1-2
CASSQDLQGRLSNYGYTF
>TRBV14|.|TRBJ2-2
CASSQDGRGGELFF
>TRBV9|.|TRBJ2-1
CASSVVGSSSYNEQFF
>TRBV5-1|.|TRBJ2-5
CASSLQGSSETQYF
>TRBV19|.|TRBJ1-5
CASSSGQGNQPQHF
>TRBV11-2|.|TRBJ1-6
CASSLGQTYNSPLHF
>TRBV19|.|TRBJ2-3
CASSPYGAGGLGTQYF
>TRBV10-3|.|TRBJ2-1
CAISGGSGDNEQFF
>TRBV4-3|.|TRBJ1-5
CASSQVWRGNQPQHF
>TRBV27|.|TRBJ2-7
CASSLSSYPRTGEQYF
>TRBV7-3|.|TRBJ1-5
CASSLSRSQPQHF
>TRBV19|.|TRBJ2-1
CASSSLAGLHEQFF
>TRBV4-3|few|TRBJ1-3
CASSPRGGNTIYF
>TRBV20-1|.|TRBJ2-5
CSVDPGTQYF
>TRBV6-5|.|TRBJ1-2
CASSYSIRGNGYTF
>TRBV4-1|.|TRBJ1-1
CASSQAGQGAGEAFF
>TRBV2|.|TRBJ1-3
CATTGNPAGYSGNTIYF
>TRBV6-1|.|TRBJ2-7
CASSEASWDSSYEQYF